This TCR beta chain is drawn from a study of circulating CD8 cells and anti-PD-1 response in melanoma. Findings and limits, study-wide: Previously treated and treatment-naive patients were pooled together.

This clonotype is labeled medium-sized. Its antigen is not known. The QIAseq Immune Repertoire TCR panel built the libraries from roughly 15 ng of total RNA. TCRdb re-called the reads through MiXCR, storing one row per CDR3 protein. Among over 400 distinct CDR3 sequences listed, 10% were seen once. Live CD3+CD8+TCRalphabeta+ cells were sorted into four subsets by PD-1 and/or TIGIT. The ends lost 3 bases at V and 1 base at J; junction bases unmatched: 4. Per the germline V gene, CDR1 is SQVTM and CDR2 is ANQGSEA. This CDR3 contains 14 residues. The starting material was CD8+ T cells from PBMCs, obtained at baseline or after one month of anti-PD-1 therapy (not recorded which). The V and J genes are TRBV29-1 and TRBJ2-7; 9 bases match TRBD1. This receptor was taken from a human donor with melanoma. CDR3 nucleotides: TGCAGCGTTGACGGGACAGGGAGTTCCTACGAGCAGTACTTC. Translated, it gives CSVDGTGSSYEQYF.